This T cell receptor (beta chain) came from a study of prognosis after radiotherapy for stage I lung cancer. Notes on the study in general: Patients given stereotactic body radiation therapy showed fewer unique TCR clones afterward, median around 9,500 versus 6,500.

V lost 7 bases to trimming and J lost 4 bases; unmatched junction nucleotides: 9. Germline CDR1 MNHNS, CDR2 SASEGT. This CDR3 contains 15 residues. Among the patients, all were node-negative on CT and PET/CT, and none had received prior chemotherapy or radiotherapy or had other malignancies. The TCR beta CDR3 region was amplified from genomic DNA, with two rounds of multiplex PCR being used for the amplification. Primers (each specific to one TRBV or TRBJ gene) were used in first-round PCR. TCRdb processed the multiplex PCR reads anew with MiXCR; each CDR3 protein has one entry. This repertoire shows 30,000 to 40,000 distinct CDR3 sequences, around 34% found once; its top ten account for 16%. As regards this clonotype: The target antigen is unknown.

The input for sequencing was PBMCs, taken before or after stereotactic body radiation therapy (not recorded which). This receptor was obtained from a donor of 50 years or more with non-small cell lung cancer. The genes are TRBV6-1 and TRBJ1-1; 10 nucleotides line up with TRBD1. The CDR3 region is CASKGTGVLGTEAFF. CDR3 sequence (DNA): TGTGCCAGCAAGGGGACAGGGGTCCTGGGCACTGAAGCTTTCTTT.